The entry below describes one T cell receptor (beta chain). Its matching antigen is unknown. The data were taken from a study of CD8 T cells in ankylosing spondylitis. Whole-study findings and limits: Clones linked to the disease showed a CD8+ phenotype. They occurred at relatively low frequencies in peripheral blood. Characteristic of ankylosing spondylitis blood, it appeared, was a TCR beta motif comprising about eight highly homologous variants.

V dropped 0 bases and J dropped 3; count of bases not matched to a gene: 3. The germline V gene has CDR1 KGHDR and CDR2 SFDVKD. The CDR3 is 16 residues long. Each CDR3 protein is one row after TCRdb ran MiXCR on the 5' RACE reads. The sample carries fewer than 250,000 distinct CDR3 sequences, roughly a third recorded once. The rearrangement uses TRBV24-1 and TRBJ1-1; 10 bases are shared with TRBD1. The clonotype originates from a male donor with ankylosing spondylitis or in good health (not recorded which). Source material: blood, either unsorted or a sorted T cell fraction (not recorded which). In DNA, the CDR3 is TGTGCCACCAGTGATTTGCCCGGGACAGGGGACACTGAAGCTTTCTTT. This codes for CATSDLPGTGDTEAFF.